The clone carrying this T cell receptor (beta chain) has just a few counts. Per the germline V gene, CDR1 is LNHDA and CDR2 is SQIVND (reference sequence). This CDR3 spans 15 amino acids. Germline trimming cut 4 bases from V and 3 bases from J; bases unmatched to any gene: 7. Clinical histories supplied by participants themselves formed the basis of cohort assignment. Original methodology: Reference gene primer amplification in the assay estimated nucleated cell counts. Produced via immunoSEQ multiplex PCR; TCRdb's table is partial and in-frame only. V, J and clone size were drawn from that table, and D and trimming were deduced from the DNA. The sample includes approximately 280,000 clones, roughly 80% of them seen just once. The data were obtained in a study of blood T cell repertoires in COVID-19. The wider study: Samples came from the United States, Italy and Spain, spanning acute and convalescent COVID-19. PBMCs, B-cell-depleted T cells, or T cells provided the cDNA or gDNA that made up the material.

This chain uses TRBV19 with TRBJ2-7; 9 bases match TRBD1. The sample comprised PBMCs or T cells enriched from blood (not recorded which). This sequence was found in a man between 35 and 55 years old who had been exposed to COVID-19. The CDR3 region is CASSTKGQGDYEQYF. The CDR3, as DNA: TGTGCCAGTAGTACCAAGGGACAGGGAGACTACGAGCAGTACTTC.